This T cell receptor beta chain emerged from a study of vaccination effects on CD4 cells after COVID-19 (dated by TCRdb to between 2021 and 2023). Regarding the complete study: Post-vaccine samples across the study were collected a median of 72 days after the second dose, with a range of 14 to 241. In both COVID-19 convalescent patients and infection-naive vaccine recipients, the study compared SARS-CoV-2 spike-specific CD4+ TCR repertoires from before mRNA vaccination with those from after it. The full study included ten to eleven COVID-19 convalescent patients and a few SARS-CoV-2-naive healthy vaccine recipients. Cultures from other donors in the study were sequenced with the Oncomine TCR Beta short-read assay on an Illumina iSeq 100. Overall results and qualifications from the work: Limitations of the study were the small number of convalescent patients and the absence of early post-infection timepoints. Marked clonal contraction was observed in both infection-induced and vaccine-induced clones at late post-vaccination timepoints, consistent with waning T cell responses. Among healthy vaccine recipients, nearly all vaccine-induced clones were SARS-CoV-2 mono-reactive, and only 1 of 255 was cross-reactive with common cold coronaviruses.

The method was the immunoSEQ multiplex PCR assay. DNA from the CD4+ T cells that had been cultured and isolated underwent TCR beta CDR3 sequencing. Regarding the original processing steps: Non-productive TCR sequences were removed, reads were trimmed to the CDR3 region, and CDR3s of at least 7 amino acids were retained. Antigen-specific clonotypes were identified using the MANAFEST web app by comparison of expansion in peptide wells against reference cultures. To be called positive, a clone needed expansion at FDR<0.05 compared with the reference and with all other wells, an odds ratio greater than 5, and a frequency greater than 0.1% in two replicate wells. A clonotype was defined as cross-reactive if the clonotype was significantly expanded both in SARS-CoV-2 spike wells and in at least one common cold coronavirus spike condition. CDR3 similarity was assessed by Levenshtein distance using the stringdist R package, and unrooted trees were constructed with ape in R 3.6.1. The table comes from immuneACCESS by way of TCRdb, which keeps in-frame sequences with V and J called. Part of the clones is missing from these tables; in studies checked, under half for an unresolved V gene and the rest for unknown reasons. V, J and clone size are those of that table, while D and trimming were read from the DNA. The sample table shows roughly 70,000 clones, and roughly 74% are seen once. Under 2% of the sample is held by the ten biggest clonotypes.

This clone was counted a single time. It lacks a known antigen. Base qualities are missing; no much larger clone stands one base away. V has 5 bases trimmed and J has 7 bases trimmed; junction bases matching no gene number 12. Reading from cysteine to phenylalanine, the CDR3 counts 16 amino acids. Only the CDR3 part of the read is kept: 48 bases, read in frame from the first base. CDR1 and CDR2 are drawn from the germline V gene: SGHTA, FQGNSA. The ViraFEST assay stimulated PBMC with viral peptide pools and then used TCR sequencing to identify antigen-specific CD4+ T cell clonotypes by expansion. After about 9 days of culture, CD4+ T cells were isolated with the EasySep CD4+ T cell isolation kit. Each participant received two doses of an mRNA SARS-CoV-2 vaccine, either BNT162b2 or mRNA-1273. The absence of prior SARS-CoV-2 infection in healthy vaccine recipients was confirmed by negative nucleocapsid antibodies before and after vaccination. Each well held over 1.5 million PBMC cultured in IMDM containing approximately 5% human AB serum, 8 to 10 IU/ml IL-2 and gentamicin, along with roughly 10 ug/ml peptides. Half of the culture medium was replaced with fresh IL-2-containing medium on days 3 and 7. Unless noted otherwise, every peptide stimulation condition was grown in triplicate wells. Using Ficoll-Paque Plus gradient centrifugation, PBMC were separated from whole blood and then either used fresh or cryopreserved at -140C. Overlapping peptide pools spanned the spike proteins of SARS-CoV-2 and the common cold coronaviruses HCoV-NL63, HCoV-OC43 and HCoV-229E. The QIAamp micro DNA kit was used to extract genomic DNA from the cultured CD4+ T cells.

The TCR originated in a human donor who received a COVID-19 vaccine. Sequenced here: CD4+ T cells from PBMCs cultured with HCoV-229E spike peptides, sampled after COVID-19 vaccination. The sample's cell subset or site label, in plain terms: HCoV-229E spike overlapping peptide pool stimulation. The rearrangement combines TRBV7-2 with TRBJ1-5; 9 central bases correspond to TRBD1. Here is the DNA: TGTGCCAGCAGCCCCAATGGACAGGGGATGGGGCAGCCCCAGCATTTT. Its protein is CASSPNGQGMGQPQHF.